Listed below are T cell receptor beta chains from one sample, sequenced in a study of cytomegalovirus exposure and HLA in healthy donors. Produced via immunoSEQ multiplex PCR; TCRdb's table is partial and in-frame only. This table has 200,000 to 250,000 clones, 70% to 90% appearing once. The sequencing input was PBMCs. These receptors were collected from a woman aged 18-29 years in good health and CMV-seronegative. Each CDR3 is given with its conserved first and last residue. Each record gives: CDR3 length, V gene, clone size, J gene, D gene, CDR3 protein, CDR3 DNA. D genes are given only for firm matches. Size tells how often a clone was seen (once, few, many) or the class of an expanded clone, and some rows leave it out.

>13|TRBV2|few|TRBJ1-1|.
CASSEQGVSEAFF
TGTGCCAGCAGTGAACAAGGGGTCTCTGAAGCTTTCTTT
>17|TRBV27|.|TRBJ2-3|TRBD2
CASSLRGTSEYSDTQYF
TGTGCCAGCAGTTTGCGCGGGACTAGCGAGTATTCAGATACGCAGTATTTT
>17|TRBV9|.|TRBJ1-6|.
CASSSPPGGLDNSPLHF
TGTGCCAGCAGCTCTCCCCCCGGTGGGTTAGACAATTCACCCCTCCACTTT
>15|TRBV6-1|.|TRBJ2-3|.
CASSVEGLRADTQYF
TGTGCCAGCAGTGTTGAGGGATTAAGGGCAGATACGCAGTATTTT
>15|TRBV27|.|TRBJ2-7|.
CASSSRNGGPYEQYF
TGTGCCAGCAGTTCTAGGAACGGGGGTCCCTACGAGCAGTACTTC
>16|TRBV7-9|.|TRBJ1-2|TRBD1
CASSSVGQAINYGYTF
TGTGCCAGCAGCAGCGTCGGACAGGCTATTAACTATGGCTACACCTTC
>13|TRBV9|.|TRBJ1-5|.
CASSTSSNQPQHF
TGTGCCAGCAGCACCAGTAGCAATCAGCCCCAGCATTTT
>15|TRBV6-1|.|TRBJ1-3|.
CASSVETGSGNTIYF
TGTGCCAGCAGTGTCGAGACAGGCTCTGGAAACACCATATATTTT
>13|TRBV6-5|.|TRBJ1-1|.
CASSYLMNTEAFF
TGTGCCAGCAGTTACCTTATGAACACTGAAGCTTTCTTT
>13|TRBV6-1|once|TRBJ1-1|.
CASSNWGNTEAFF
TGTGCCAGCAGTAACTGGGGGAACACTGAAGCTTTCTTT
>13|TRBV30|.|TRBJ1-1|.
CAWTPLLNTEAFF
TGTGCCTGGACCCCCCTCTTGAACACTGAAGCTTTCTTT
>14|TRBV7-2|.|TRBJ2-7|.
CASSPPNGPYEQYF
TGTGCCAGCAGCCCCCCAAACGGGCCCTACGAGCAGTACTTC
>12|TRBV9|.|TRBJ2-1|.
CASSGPGNEQFF
TGTGCCAGCAGCGGCCCCGGCAATGAGCAGTTCTTC
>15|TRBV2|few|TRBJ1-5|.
CASGAGEAATQPQHF
TGTGCCAGCGGGGCGGGGGAAGCGGCAACTCAGCCCCAGCATTTT
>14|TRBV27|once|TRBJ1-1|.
CASSSGLLNTEAFF
TGTGCCAGCAGTTCGGGATTACTGAACACTGAAGCTTTCTTT
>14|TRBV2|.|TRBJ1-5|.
CASSEMGVGQPQHF
TGTGCCAGCAGTGAAATGGGGGTTGGCCAGCCCCAGCATTTT
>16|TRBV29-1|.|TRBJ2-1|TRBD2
CSGGSGGTTLYREQFF
TGCAGCGGGGGGAGCGGGGGGACCACCCTTTACAGGGAGCAGTTCTTC
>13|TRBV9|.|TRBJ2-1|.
CASSGGASGEQFF
TGTGCCAGCAGCGGGGGGGCTAGCGGTGAGCAGTTCTTC
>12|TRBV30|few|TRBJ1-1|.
CAWSPLNTEAFF
TGTGCCTGGAGTCCGTTGAACACTGAAGCTTTCTTT
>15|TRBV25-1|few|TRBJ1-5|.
CASSESSHSNEPQHF
TGTGCCAGCAGTGAATCGAGTCATTCCAATGAGCCCCAGCATTTT
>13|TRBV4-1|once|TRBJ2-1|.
CASSQRGDNEQFF
TGCGCCAGCAGCCAGAGAGGAGACAATGAGCAGTTCTTC
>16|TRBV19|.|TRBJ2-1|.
CASSIASWDNYNEQFF
TGTGCCAGTAGTATAGCGTCGTGGGACAACTACAATGAGCAGTTCTTC
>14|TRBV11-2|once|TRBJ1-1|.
CASSLDLGFTEAFF
TGTGCCAGCAGCTTAGATCTGGGGTTCACTGAAGCTTTCTTT
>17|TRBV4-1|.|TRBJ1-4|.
CASSQASAAGFNEKLFF
TGCGCCAGCAGCCAAGCCTCAGCGGCAGGGTTTAATGAAAAACTGTTTTTT
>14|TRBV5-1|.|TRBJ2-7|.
CASSNGQDDSEQYF
TGCGCCAGCAGCAACGGACAAGACGATTCCGAGCAGTACTTC
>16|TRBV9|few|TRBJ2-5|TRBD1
CASSPGQGMVVETQYF
TGTGCCAGCAGCCCGGGACAGGGTATGGTTGTAGAGACCCAGTACTTC
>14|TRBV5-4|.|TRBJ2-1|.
CASKEPLGPSEQFF
TGTGCCAGCAAAGAGCCTTTGGGACCATCGGAGCAGTTCTTC
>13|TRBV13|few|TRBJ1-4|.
CASSSGTGGQLFF
TGTGCCAGCAGCTCCGGGACGGGGGGCCAACTGTTTTTT
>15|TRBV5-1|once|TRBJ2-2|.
CASSFPEADTGELFF
TGCGCCAGCAGCTTTCCGGAGGCGGATACCGGGGAGCTGTTTTTT
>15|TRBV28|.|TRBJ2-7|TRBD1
CASSPRDRGTGEQYF
TGTGCCAGCAGTCCTAGGGACAGGGGGACGGGCGAGCAGTACTTC
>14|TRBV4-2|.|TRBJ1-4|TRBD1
CASSQGGQGKKLFF
TGTGCCAGCAGCCAAGGGGGACAGGGAAAAAAACTGTTTTTT
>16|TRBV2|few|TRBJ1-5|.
CASSDPSRGAGQPQHF
TGTGCCAGCAGTGACCCGAGTCGAGGGGCTGGTCAGCCCCAGCATTTT
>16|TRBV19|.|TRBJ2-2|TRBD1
CASTGQGRGRTGELFF
TGTGCCAGTACCGGACAGGGGAGGGGAAGGACCGGGGAGCTGTTTTTT
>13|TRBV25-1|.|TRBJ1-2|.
CASSDIGIGGYTF
TGTGCCAGCAGTGATATAGGGATCGGTGGCTACACCTTC
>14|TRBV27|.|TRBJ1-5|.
CASSRGHGNQPQHF
TGTGCCAGCAGCCGGGGACATGGCAATCAGCCCCAGCATTTT
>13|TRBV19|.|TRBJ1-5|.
CASRIRDNQPQHF
TGTGCCAGTAGGATCAGGGACAATCAGCCCCAGCATTTT
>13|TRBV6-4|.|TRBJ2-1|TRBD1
CASSEDRAREQFF
TGTGCCAGCAGTGAAGACAGGGCTCGGGAGCAGTTCTTC
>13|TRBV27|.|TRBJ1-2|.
CASSLEGGYGYTF
TGTGCCAGCAGTTTAGAGGGGGGCTATGGCTACACCTTC
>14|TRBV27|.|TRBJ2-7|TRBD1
CASTRGTGPYEQYF
TGTGCCAGCACCAGGGGGACAGGGCCATACGAGCAGTACTTC
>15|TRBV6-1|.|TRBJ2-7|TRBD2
CALQTLRGGLYEQYF
TGTGCCCTACAGACACTACGGGGGGGCCTCTACGAGCAGTACTTC
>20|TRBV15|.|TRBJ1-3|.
CATSGQMWGLNPVSGNTIYF
TGTGCCACCAGCGGACAGATGTGGGGCCTAAATCCTGTTTCTGGAAACACCATATATTTT
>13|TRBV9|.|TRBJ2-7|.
CASSVGGVGEQYF
TGTGCCAGCAGCGTAGGAGGGGTCGGCGAGCAGTACTTC